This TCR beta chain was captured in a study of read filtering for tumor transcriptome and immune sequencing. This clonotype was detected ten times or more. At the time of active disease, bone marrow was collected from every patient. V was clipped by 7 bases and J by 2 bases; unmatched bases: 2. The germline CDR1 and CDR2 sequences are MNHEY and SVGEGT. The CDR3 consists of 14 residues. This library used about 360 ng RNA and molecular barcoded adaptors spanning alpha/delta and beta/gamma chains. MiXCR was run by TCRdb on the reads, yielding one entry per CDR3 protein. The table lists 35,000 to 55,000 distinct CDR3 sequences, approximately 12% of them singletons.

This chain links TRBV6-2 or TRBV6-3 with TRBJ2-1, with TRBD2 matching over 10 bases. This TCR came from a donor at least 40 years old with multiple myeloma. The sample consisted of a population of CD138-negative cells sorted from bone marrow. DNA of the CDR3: TGTGCCAGCAAACTAGCGGGGACCTACAATGAGCAGTTCTTC. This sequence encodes CASKLAGTYNEQFF.